These 30 T cell receptor beta chains originate from one sample sequenced in a study of cytomegalovirus exposure and HLA in healthy donors. The PCR contained 60 Vbeta and 13 Jbeta primers. Sequencing was performed with immunoSEQ multiplex PCR; in TCRdb, only in-frame clones are kept and a portion is missing. The data hold 110,000 to 150,000 clones, with around four fifths observed a single time. The sequencing input was PBMCs. These receptors originate from a female donor in good health and CMV-seronegative.

A word on this clone: A read error may account for a junction end that differs from germline. The chain uses TRBV7-9 and TRBJ2-3; no clear D gene. The germline V gene encodes CDR1 SEHNR and CDR2 FQNEAQ (reference sequence). CDR3 length: 18 residues. CDR3 in DNA: TGTTCCAGCAGCTTAGTCGTTGGCCCCGCCGGAGGCACAGATACGCAGTATTTT. This codes for CSSSLVVGPAGGTDTQYF.

The rearrangement links TRBV27 to TRBJ2-1; 9 positions agree with TRBD1. Germline values: CDR1 MNHEY, CDR2 SMNVEV (reference sequence). The V segment lost 2 bases and the J segment 12 bases; nucleotides outside the gene matches: 5. This CDR3 contains 13 residues. CDR3 residues: CASSLRGTGTQFF. CDR3 in DNA: TGTGCCAGCAGTTTACGAGGGACAGGGACGCAGTTCTTC.

This clone has only a few counts. This chain connects TRBV5-6 to TRBJ1-2, with TRBD1 matching 9 bases. CDR3 length equals 13 residues. V lost 3 bases and J lost 3; bases outside the gene matches: 0. Germline V gives CDR1 SGHDT, CDR2 YYEEEE. The CDR3 is CASSWDRDYGYTF. The CDR3 nucleotides read TGTGCCAGCAGCTGGGACAGGGACTATGGCTACACCTTC.

This clone was picked up one time. CDR3 coding DNA: TGTGCCAGTAGTTTGTCCGGGGGGCCCAATAGTGAAGCTTTCTTT. Translated: CASSLSGGPNSEAFF. The chain employs TRBV19 and TRBJ1-1, with D perhaps TRBD1 (6 bases). Trimming took off 5 bases at V and 7 bases at J, with 20 bases between the two ends. Germline CDR1 is LNHDA and CDR2 is SQIVND (reference sequence). CDR3 length equals 15 residues.

The CDR3 sequence: CASSLNFKNTEAFF. CDR3 coding DNA: TGTGCCAGCAGCTTGAACTTTAAAAACACTGAAGCTTTCTTT. J is TRBJ1-1 and V is TRBV5-4; no clear D gene. The CDR3 runs to 14 residues. V lost 1 base to trimming and J lost 2 bases, with 9 bases between them. Germline values: CDR1 SGHNT, CDR2 YYREEE (reference sequence).

In the case of this clone: The germline gene is not matched at one end of the junction; a read error may be the cause. The V and J genes are TRBV23-1 and TRBJ2-7; D is possibly TRBD1 (6 bases). TRBV23-1 is an open reading frame whose function is uncertain. The CDR3 is made up of 17 amino acids. CDR3 protein: CASSQSKPKGAGANLKF. The DNA of the CDR3 is TGCGCCAGCAGTCAATCGAAACCCAAAGGTGCAGGGGCCAATCTTAAGTTC.

This clone showed up just a few times. The chain recombines TRBV5-1 with TRBJ1-1; D perhaps matches TRBD1 (5 bases). Trimming shortened V by 4 bases and J by 4 bases, and 17 bases separated the two germline ends. Germline V gene lookup returns CDR1 SGHRS and CDR2 YFSETQ. The CDR3 loop spans 15 amino acids. The CDR3 DNA follows: TGCGCCAGCAGCACGAGACCCGGGGGGTTCACTGAAGCTTTCTTT. Translated, it gives CASSTRPGGFTEAFF.

This chain links TRBV7-9 with TRBJ2-5; the D gene is possibly TRBD1 (6 bases). The CDR3 runs to 14 residues. V lost 5 bases to trimming and J lost 5 bases, with 15 bases between them. The V gene's germline CDR1 is SEHNR and CDR2 FQNEAQ (reference sequence). The chain's CDR3 is CASSVLQGYETQYF. For the CDR3, the DNA is TGTGCCAGCAGCGTATTACAGGGTTATGAGACCCAGTACTTC.

The V and J genes are TRBV7-2 and TRBJ1-1; D ambiguous. The CDR3 length is 14 residues. The V gene's germline CDR1 is SGHTA and CDR2 FQGNSA. V was pared by 4 bases and J by 0 bases, with 9 bases between. The CDR3 loop reads CASSWGGLNTEAFF. The DNA for the CDR3 is TGTGCCAGCAGCTGGGGAGGTCTGAACACTGAAGCTTTCTTT.

Only one count was recorded for this clone. J is TRBJ2-3 and V is TRBV7-2; D is undetermined. Between the trimmed V and J ends, which lost 3 bases and 0 bases, there was a span of 4 bases. The CDR3 sequence is 13 residues long. CDR1 SGHTA and CDR2 FQGNSA come from the germline V gene. The CDR3: CASSFPSTDTQYF. CDR3 DNA sequence: TGTGCCAGCAGCTTCCCTAGCACAGATACGCAGTATTTT.

This clone was counted between two and nine times. The V call is TRBV6-5, the J call TRBJ1-1; D is perhaps TRBD1 (5 bases). Germline-derived CDR1 and CDR2 are MNHEY and SVGAGI. CDR3 length equals 13 residues. Trimming pared 6 bases from V and 1 base from J, leaving 9 bases between. The CDR3 region is CASSTGSNTEAFF. CDR3 nucleotide sequence: TGTGCCAGCAGCACAGGCTCGAACACTGAAGCTTTCTTT.

The chain combines TRBV6-1 with TRBJ1-2; 7 bases match TRBD1. V trimming: 5 bases; J trimming: 0 bases; junction bases outside the gene matches: 6. Germline-derived CDR1 and CDR2 are MNHNS and SASEGT. The CDR3 totals 15 residues. The CDR3 bases are TGTGCCAGCAGTCTAACCGGGACAGCTAACTATGGCTACACCTTC. Translating it yields CASSLTGTANYGYTF.

This chain connects TRBV18 to TRBJ2-5; D may be TRBD2 (5 bases). Germline CDR1 reads KGHSH; CDR2 reads LQKENI. The CDR3 covers 15 residues. V was shortened by 4 bases and J by 3 bases, with 15 bases between the two germline ends. The CDR3 sequence: CASSRTGSKEETQYF. CDR3 sequence (DNA): TGTGCCAGCTCACGTACGGGATCGAAGGAAGAGACCCAGTACTTC.

The chain uses TRBV25-1 and TRBJ2-1; TRBD2 matches 9 bases. Germline values: CDR1 MGHDK, CDR2 SYGVNS. The CDR3 length is 16 residues. V dropped 2 bases and J dropped 4; count of bases not matched to a gene: 6. The CDR3 spells CASSERGRAQYNEQFF. CDR3 coding DNA: TGTGCCAGCAGTGAACGCGGGAGGGCCCAATACAATGAGCAGTTCTTC.

The gene calls are TRBV28 and TRBJ1-5, with D perhaps TRBD1 (5 bases). Trimming cost V 3 bases and J 1 base, with 13 bases left between them. In germline, CDR1 is MDHEN, CDR2 SYDVKM. The CDR3 runs 16 residues. CDR3 region: CASSFFSGFSNQPQHF. CDR3 bases: TGTGCCAGCAGTTTCTTTTCAGGGTTCAGCAATCAGCCCCAGCATTTT.

This sequence joins TRBV6-6 and TRBJ2-3; maybe TRBD2 (5 bases). Trimming took off 6 bases at V and 13 bases at J, with 23 bases between the two ends. The CDR3 has 14 amino acids. Germline V CDR1 and CDR2: MNHNY, SVGAGI (reference sequence). The CDR3 here is CASRLEALHPEEYF. The CDR3 DNA is TGTGCCAGCAGACTCGAAGCGTTACACCCGGAGGAGTATTTT.

V gene TRBV6-1 combines with J gene TRBJ1-5; D not certain. Per germline, CDR1 MNHNS and CDR2 SASEGT. The CDR3 has 14 residues. The ends were cut back, 0 bases at V and 2 bases at J, with 5 bases in the middle. The CDR3 nucleotides are TGTGCCAGCAGTGAAGCACCGGGCAATCAGCCCCAGCATTTT. Residues: CASSEAPGNQPQHF.

The chain is built from TRBV9 and TRBJ2-7; 9 bases fit TRBD2. Germline CDR1 is SGDLS and CDR2 is YYNGEE. There are 13 residues in the CDR3. Trimming removed 4 bases from V and 7 bases from J; junction bases left unmatched: 6. This CDR3 reads CASSPGLALEQYF. For the CDR3, the DNA is TGTGCCAGCAGCCCGGGACTAGCCTTGGAGCAGTACTTC. Combining the CDR3 with reference TRBV9 and TRBJ2-7 gives the whole variable domain DSGVTQTPKHLITATGQRVTLRCSPRSGDLSVYWYQQSLDQGLQFLIQYYNGEERAKGNILERFSAQQFPDLHSELNLSSLELGDSALYFCASSPGLALEQYFGPGTRLTVT.

Only a few counts were recorded for this clone. The chain recombines TRBV7-2 with TRBJ1-1; D not certain. Germline CDR1 and CDR2: SGHTA and FQGNSA. The CDR3 covers 14 residues. The V gene lost 7 bases and the J gene lost 9 bases, with 21 bases spanning the gap. The CDR3 region has the DNA TGTGCCAGCATCACGTCGTCACAGCTGGGTAAAGCTTTCTTT. Protein: CASITSSQLGKAFF.

The genes are TRBV11-3 and TRBJ2-1; the match to TRBD1 covers 7 bases. Germline assignment: CDR1 SGHNT and CDR2 YENEEA. Trimming at V came to 4 bases and at J to 3 bases, leaving 6 bases not matched to a gene. CDR3 length: 15 residues. CDR3 amino acids: CASSSGQVNYNEQFF. The CDR3 DNA is TGTGCCAGCAGCTCTGGACAGGTCAACTACAATGAGCAGTTCTTC.

The chain carries TRBV30 and TRBJ1-2, with 7 bases matching TRBD1. V lost 7 bases, J lost 4 bases, and 9 bases stayed unmatched. CDR1 and CDR2 from the germline V gene are GTSNPN and SVGIG (reference sequence). The CDR3 is made up of 13 amino acids. This CDR3 reads CALIGQAFYGYTF. The DNA for the CDR3 is TGTGCCTTGATCGGACAGGCTTTCTATGGCTACACCTTC.

This chain connects TRBV28 to TRBJ1-1, with 7 positions matching TRBD1. V lost 6 bases and J lost 2; bases outside the gene matches: 9. From germline, CDR1 is MDHEN and CDR2 SYDVKM. This CDR3 region has 15 residues. DNA of the CDR3: TGTGCCAGCAGAGAATCCGGGACAGTAAACACTGAAGCTTTCTTT. This gives the protein CASRESGTVNTEAFF. Together with reference TRBV28 and TRBJ1-1, the CDR3 gives the full variable domain: DVKVTQSSRYLVKRTGEKVFLECVQDMDHENMFWYRQDPGLGLRLIYFSYDVKMKEKGDIPEGYSVSREKKERFSLILESASTNQTSMYLCASRESGTVNTEAFFGQGTRLTVV.

CDR3 bases: TGTGCCAGCACTTTGACTAGCGGGAGGACCGGGGAGCTGTTTTTT. Translated, it gives CASTLTSGRTGELFF. The chain links TRBV6-1 to TRBJ2-2; 13 nucleotides agree with TRBD2. Trimming took 7 bases from V and 5 from J; bases not matched to a gene: 4. The germline CDR1 and CDR2 sequences are MNHNS and SASEGT. This CDR3 comprises 15 residues.

The chain links TRBV2 to TRBJ2-5; no clear D gene. V was pared by 8 bases and J by 2 bases, with 12 bases between. The CDR3 contains 13 residues. CDR1 and CDR2 from the germline V gene are SNHLY and FYNNEI. The CDR3 loop reads CASRRELQETQYF. In DNA form, the CDR3 reads TGTGCCAGCCGCCGAGAGTTACAAGAGACCCAGTACTTC.

The chain couples TRBV27 to TRBJ2-7; TRBD1 agrees at 9 bases. Germline assignment: CDR1 MNHEY and CDR2 SMNVEV (reference sequence). V gave up 3 bases and J gave up 3 bases; unmatched junction bases: 3. The CDR3 consists of 14 residues. The CDR3 sequence: CASSFSDRGYEQYF. Here the CDR3 DNA reads TGTGCCAGCAGTTTTTCGGACAGGGGCTACGAGCAGTACTTC.

The chain couples TRBV7-3 to TRBJ2-2; TRBD2 aligns across 8 bases. The CDR3 spans 17 residues. From germline, CDR1 is SGHTA and CDR2 FQGTGA. J lost 1 base, V lost 5 bases, and 9 bases had no gene match. This chain's CDR3 is CASSPVFLAGNTGELFF. In DNA form, the CDR3 reads TGTGCCAGCAGCCCCGTGTTCCTAGCGGGGAACACCGGGGAGCTGTTTTTT. Supplemented by reference TRBV7-3 and TRBJ2-2, the full variable domain reads GAGVSQTPSNKVTEKGKYVELRCDPISGHTALYWYRQSLGQGPEFLIYFQGTGAADDSGLPNDRFFAVRPEGSVSTLKIQRTERGDSAVYLCASSPVFLAGNTGELFFGEGSRLTVL.

The V call is TRBV5-1, the J call TRBJ1-1; D not certain. CDR1 and CDR2 (germline): SGHRS, YFSETQ. The CDR3 contains 14 residues. With 0 bases removed from V and 4 bases from J, the gap between germline ends came to 10 bases. The CDR3: CASSLVATSTEAFF. DNA for the CDR3: TGCGCCAGCAGCTTGGTCGCAACCAGCACTGAAGCTTTCTTT.

A few counts support this clone. The gene calls are TRBV4-3 and TRBJ1-1; perhaps TRBD1 as D (5 bases). The CDR3 contains 15 residues. Germline CDR1 LGHNA, CDR2 YSLEER. The ends were cut back, 0 bases at V and 2 bases at J, with 10 bases in the middle. The CDR3 loop is CASSQEGLSNTEAFF. The CDR3 DNA reads as TGCGCCAGCAGCCAAGAGGGACTCAGCAACACTGAAGCTTTCTTT.

This clone was seen once. The V gene is TRBV19, the J gene TRBJ2-5, with 7 nucleotides matching TRBD2. The J call may be mistaken, given a closer DNA end match to TRBJ2-7. CDR1 and CDR2 (germline): LNHDA, SQIVND (reference sequence). CDR3 size: 12 residues. The DNA for the CDR3 is TGTGCCAGTAGGGGGGGGGACTACGAGCAGTACTTC. Translated: CASRGGDYEQYF.

Turning to this clone: One end of the junction does not line up with germline, which may come from a read error. This sequence joins TRBV5-1 and TRBJ2-1, with D perhaps matching TRBD1 (6 bases). The CDR3 loop spans 15 amino acids. Per germline, CDR1 SGHRS and CDR2 YFSETQ. The CDR3 sequence is CASRLGTSHYNEQFF. CDR3 nucleotides: TGCGCCAGCAGGTTGGGGACATCTCACTACAATGAGCAGTTCTTC.